This TCR beta chain originates from a study of T cell changes during pregnancy in multiple sclerosis. The CDR3 totals 15 residues. Trimming stripped 2 bases from V and 0 bases from J, with 9 bases between. Germline V gene data show CDR1 as MRHNA and CDR2 as SNTAGT. This table comes from immunoSEQ multiplex PCR, and its TCRdb copy is limited to in-frame clones, with some not included. The sample has tens of thousands of clones, 75% to 90% seen once. This clone is a singleton in its sample. The sample was peripheral blood, taken after pregnancy. The J gene is TRBJ2-3, the V gene TRBV6-4, with D perhaps TRBD2 (5 bases). The receptor was derived from a female donor with multiple sclerosis, enrolled in a pregnancy study. CDR3 amino acids: CASSDARGSTDTQYF. The CDR3 DNA follows: TGTGCCAGCAGTGACGCCCGGGGTAGCACAGATACGCAGTATTTT.